One and the same sample provided the 29 T cell receptor beta chains below, sequenced in a study of CXCR3-negative and CXCR3-positive naive CD8 T cells. It was by 5' RACE with UMI labels that the TRB cDNA libraries were prepared. TCRdb re-called the 5' RACE reads and shows each CDR3 protein once, DNA omitted. The sample is made up of under 55,000 distinct CDR3 sequences, and the top ten hold approximately 11% of it. Sequences were obtained from memory CD8+ T cells from blood. Every receptor here comes from a human donor in good health. Some clones in this sample may be carry-over from other donors' samples.

The V gene is TRBV6-6, the J gene TRBJ2-1; TCRdb's D gene call, TRBD2, goes unchecked for lack of DNA. Germline loops: CDR1 MNHNY, CDR2 SVGAGI (reference sequence). The CDR3 is 18 amino acids. The CDR3 loop is CASSYSVTPGPPDNEQFF.

The chain has TRBV9 and TRBJ2-7; TCRdb selects TRBD1, and the lack of DNA leaves this call unchecked. Germline V CDR1 and CDR2: SGDLS, YYNGEE. This CDR3 comprises 15 residues. This CDR3 reads CASSVYGDRAYEQYF.

V is TRBV7-9 and J is TRBJ1-4; checking the TCRdb D call of TRBD1 is not possible without DNA. Germline CDR1 is SEHNR and CDR2 is FQNEAQ (reference sequence). The CDR3 consists of 15 residues. CDR3 sequence reads: CASSLAGETNEKLFF.

This chain joins TRBV12-3 or TRBV12-4 and TRBJ2-1; TCRdb's assignment of TRBD1 cannot be checked, as there is no DNA. The length of the CDR3 is 15 residues. The CDR3 reads CASRSVPGVYNEQFF.

The chain uses TRBV14 and TRBJ2-5; TCRdb lists TRBD2, though no DNA is available to test this call. The CDR3 sequence is 17 residues long. Germline lookup yields CDR1 SGHDN and CDR2 FVKESK. The CDR3 sequence is CASSPGTSGTNQETQYF.

The rearrangement links TRBV24-1 to TRBJ1-4; TCRdb picks TRBD1, but there is no DNA to check that call. In germline, CDR1 is KGHDR, CDR2 SFDVKD. This CDR3 is built from 15 residues. CDR3 amino acids: CATSDFATSGGKLFF.

V usage is TRBV9 and J usage is TRBJ2-1. The CDR3 has 14 residues. Germline assignment: CDR1 SGDLS and CDR2 YYNGEE. The CDR3 sequence: CASSPDWTYNEQFF.

The rearrangement uses TRBV6-5 and TRBJ2-3; the TRBD2 assignment by TCRdb is unverifiable without DNA. The CDR3 extends over 14 amino acids. From germline, CDR1 is MNHEY and CDR2 SVGAGI. CDR3 loop: CASSSGLETDTQYF.

CDR3 region: CSAAGTDPYEQYF. V is TRBV29-1 and J is TRBJ2-7; absent DNA, TCRdb's TRBD1 call cannot be checked. CDR1 is SQVTM, CDR2 ANQGSEA, per germline. The CDR3 loop spans 13 amino acids.

V gene TRBV7-9 combines with J gene TRBJ1-2. The CDR3 runs 14 residues. In germline, CDR1 is SEHNR, CDR2 FQNEAQ (reference sequence). The CDR3 here is CASSLTSTENGYTF.

This chain joins TRBV12-3 or TRBV12-4 and TRBJ2-7. This CDR3 is 12 amino acids long. Here the CDR3 reads CASRLGIYEQYF.

This chain connects TRBV6-5 to TRBJ1-5. The length of the CDR3 is 16 residues. Germline CDR1 and CDR2: MNHEY and SVGAGI. The CDR3 spells CASSYLSPDLNQPQHF.

The chain links TRBV6-4 to TRBJ2-5; as DNA is missing, the TRBD1 call by TCRdb cannot be tested. Per germline, CDR1 MRHNA and CDR2 SNTAGT. The CDR3 spans 15 residues. The CDR3: CASSVGGGDAETQYF.

The gene calls are TRBV6-2 or TRBV6-3 and TRBJ2-7. The CDR3 is made up of 14 amino acids. Germline loops: CDR1 MNHEY, CDR2 SVGEGT. The CDR3 loop reads CASSYGTDSYEQYF.

The rearrangement uses TRBV10-2 and TRBJ2-7; lacking DNA, the TRBD1 call made by TCRdb goes unchecked. Germline values: CDR1 WSHSY, CDR2 SAAADI. CDR3 size: 14 residues. CDR3: CASSETGGAYEQYF.

V is TRBV4-2 and J is TRBJ1-2. The CDR3 contains 14 residues. Germline loops: CDR1 LGHNA, CDR2 YNFKEQ. The CDR3 here is CASSQAVGSYGYTF.

J is TRBJ2-5 and V is TRBV25-1; the TCRdb call, TRBD2, lacks DNA for checking. Per germline, CDR1 MGHDK and CDR2 SYGVNS. The CDR3 length is 16 residues. This CDR3 reads CASSGEGKANKETQYF.

This clonotype registers medium-sized by frequency. The chain couples TRBV21-1 to TRBJ1-2; the D call of TRBD1 rests on TCRdb alone, since no DNA is present to check it. TRBV21-1 represents a pseudogene. The CDR3 loop spans 14 amino acids. Here the CDR3 reads CASSHGQHIYGYTF.

The J gene is TRBJ2-7, the V gene TRBV28; lacking DNA, the TRBD1 call made by TCRdb goes unchecked. CDR1 MDHEN and CDR2 SYDVKM come from the germline V gene. CDR3 size: 13 residues. CDR3 amino acids: CASSPLGTYEQYF.

The chain links TRBV10-3 to TRBJ1-5. Germline lookup yields CDR1 ENHRY and CDR2 SYGVKD. The CDR3 has 13 amino acids. The CDR3 is CAISDGQNQPQHF.

V usage is TRBV28 and J usage is TRBJ2-7; lacking DNA, the TRBD2 call made by TCRdb goes unchecked. This CDR3 is 14 amino acids long. CDR1 is MDHEN and CDR2 is SYDVKM in the germline V gene. This CDR3 reads CASSLLAGRSEQYF.

This chain uses TRBV27 with TRBJ2-5; TCRdb gives TRBD1 as the D gene, but with no DNA this cannot be confirmed. This CDR3 region has 13 residues. Germline lookup yields CDR1 MNHEY and CDR2 SMNVEV (reference sequence). The CDR3 sequence: CASSWFGGETQYF.

The chain's CDR3 is CASSAEIGGYTF. This chain uses TRBV6-1 with TRBJ1-2. The CDR3 runs 12 residues. Germline V lookup: CDR1 MNHNS, CDR2 SASEGT.

The rearrangement links TRBV7-2 to TRBJ2-1; the D call of TRBD1 rests on TCRdb alone, since no DNA is present to check it. This CDR3 comprises 13 residues. Germline V CDR1 and CDR2: SGHTA, FQGNSA. The CDR3 is CASAPVGYNEQFF.

The chain uses TRBV7-9 and TRBJ1-6; the TCRdb D gene call, TRBD1, has no DNA to confirm it. This CDR3 spans 15 amino acids. Germline V CDR1 and CDR2: SEHNR, FQNEAQ (reference sequence). CDR3 region: CASSFQGQGNSPLHF.

J is TRBJ2-3 and V is TRBV14; the TCRdb D gene call, TRBD1, has no DNA to confirm it. The CDR3 runs 17 residues. Germline-derived CDR1 and CDR2 are SGHDN and FVKESK. CDR3 sequence: CASRPLGTASSTDTQYF.

This sequence joins TRBV6-2 or TRBV6-3 and TRBJ2-7. This CDR3 comprises 15 residues. Germline values: CDR1 MNHEY, CDR2 SVGEGT. The CDR3 here is CASSYDGVGSYEQYF.

The CDR3 sequence is CASSQTGLDTGELFF. The chain uses TRBV6-2 or TRBV6-3 and TRBJ2-2; TCRdb lists TRBD1, though no DNA is available to test this call. The CDR3 sequence is 15 residues long. Germline lookup yields CDR1 MNHEY and CDR2 SVGEGT.

The chain employs TRBV7-2 and TRBJ2-7; TCRdb designates TRBD1, a call that cannot be tested without DNA. The CDR3 covers 14 residues. Germline V CDR1 and CDR2: SGHTA, FQGNSA. The chain's CDR3 is CASRPPGQYYEQYF.